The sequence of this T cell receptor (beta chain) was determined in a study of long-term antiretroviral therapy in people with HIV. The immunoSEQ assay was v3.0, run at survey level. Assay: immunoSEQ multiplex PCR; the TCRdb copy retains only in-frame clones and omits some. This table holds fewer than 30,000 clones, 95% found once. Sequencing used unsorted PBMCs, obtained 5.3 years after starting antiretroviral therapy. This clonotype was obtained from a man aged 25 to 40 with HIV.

The CDR3 sequence: CATRRGEAGELFF. The CDR3 DNA follows: TGTGCCACCCGACGGGGGGAAGCCGGGGAGCTGTTTTTT. This chain links TRBV27 with TRBJ2-2; 7 bases match TRBD2. J gave up 6 bases and V 10 bases, and 8 bases lay outside the gene matches. Germline V gene sequence: CDR1 MNHEY, CDR2 SMNVEV (reference sequence). The CDR3 extends over 13 amino acids.